This T cell receptor beta chain was captured in a study of blood T cell repertoires in COVID-19. In the study overall: Acute-phase and convalescent COVID-19 samples originated in the United States, Italy and Spain. T cells, B-cell-depleted T cells, or PBMCs provided the cDNA or gDNA that served as material.

Per the original methods: Scientists estimated how many nucleated cells there were by amplifying reference gene primers. Assay used: immunoSEQ multiplex PCR; TCRdb lists only in-frame clones, some missing. V and J calls and clone size are as listed in that table; D and trimming were resolved from the DNA. The sample includes roughly 81,000 clones, approximately 89% of them seen just once. This clone occurred once. CDR3 length: 13 amino acids. Losses at the gene ends were 4 bases for V and 3 bases for J; bases not matched to a gene: 2. Per germline, CDR1 SGHRS and CDR2 YFSETQ. Sequencing used peripheral blood. The receptor comes from an older man with active or convalescent COVID-19. The chain uses TRBV5-1 and TRBJ2-7; TRBD1 matches 9 bases. The CDR3 DNA sequence: TGCGCCAGCAGCGGGGACAGGGTCTACGAGCAGTACTTC. It is translated as CASSGDRVYEQYF. The complete variable domain, with remaining parts taken from reference TRBV5-1 and TRBJ2-7, reads KAGVTQTPRYLIKTRGQQVTLSCSPISGHRSVSWYQQTPGQGLQFLFEYFSETQRNKGNFPGRFSGRQFSNSRSEMNVSTLELGDSALYLCASSGDRVYEQYFGPGTRLTVT.